This T cell receptor beta chain stems from a study of patients and donors after allogeneic stem cell transplantation. MiXCR, applied by TCRdb to the RT-PCR reads, yields one record per CDR3 protein. The sample shows 400,000 to 450,000 distinct CDR3 sequences, roughly 17% of them seen only once. The CDR3 extends over 14 amino acids. The junction had 4 bases not matched to a gene; V was cut back by 4 bases and J by 5 bases. CDR1 and CDR2 (germline): SNHLY, FYNNEI. This chain connects TRBV2 to TRBJ2-3; TRBD2 agrees at 9 bases. The receptor was derived from a human donor who was either an allogeneic HSCT recipient or a stem cell or donor lymphocyte infusion donor (not recorded which). It is not recorded whose cells these are; they may come from a transplant donor. The sample consisted of blood, either unsorted or a sorted T cell fraction (not recorded which). In DNA, the CDR3 is TGTGCCAGCAGTGCTAGCGGGATAATAGATACGCAGTATTTT. Translating it yields CASSASGIIDTQYF.